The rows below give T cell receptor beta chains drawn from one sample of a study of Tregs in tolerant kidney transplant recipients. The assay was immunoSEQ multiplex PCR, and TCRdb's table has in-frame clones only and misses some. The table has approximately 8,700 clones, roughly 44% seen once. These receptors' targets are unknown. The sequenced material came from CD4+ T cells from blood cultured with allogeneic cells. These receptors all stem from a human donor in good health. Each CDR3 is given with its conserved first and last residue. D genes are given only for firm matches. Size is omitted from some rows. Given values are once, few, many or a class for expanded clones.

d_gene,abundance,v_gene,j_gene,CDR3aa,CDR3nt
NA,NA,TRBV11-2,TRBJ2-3,CASSLADTQYF,TGTGCCAGCAGCTTGGCAGATACGCAGTATTTT
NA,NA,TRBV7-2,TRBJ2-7,CASSFLRGAYEQYF,TGTGCCAGCAGCTTCCTCAGGGGAGCCTACGAGCAGTACTTC
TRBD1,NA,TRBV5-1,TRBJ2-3,CASSFPGQGGTDTQYF,TGCGCCAGCAGCTTCCCAGGACAGGGAGGCACAGATACGCAGTATTTT
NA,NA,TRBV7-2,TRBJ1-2,CASSLVGVDGYTF,TGTGCCAGCAGCTTAGTTGGGGTGGATGGCTACACCTTC
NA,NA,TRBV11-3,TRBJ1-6,CASSLEPRASSPLHF,TGTGCCAGCAGCTTAGAGCCCAGGGCAAGTTCACCCCTCCACTTT
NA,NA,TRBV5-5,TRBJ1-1,CASSSRAGTMNTEAFF,TGTGCCAGCAGCTCACGGGCAGGGACAATGAACACTGAAGCTTTCTTT
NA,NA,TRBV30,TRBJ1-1,CAWTPGGNTEAFF,TGTGCCTGGACGCCGGGGGGAAACACTGAAGCTTTCTTT
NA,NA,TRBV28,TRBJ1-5,CASSFGSDQPQHF,TGTGCCAGCAGTTTTGGTTCGGATCAGCCCCAGCATTTT
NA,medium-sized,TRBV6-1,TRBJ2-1,CASSVRSDNEQFF,TGTGCCAGCAGTGTAAGGAGCGACAATGAGCAGTTCTTC
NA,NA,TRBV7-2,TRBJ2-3,CASSLDGSTDTQYF,TGTGCCAGCAGCTTGGACGGGAGCACAGATACGCAGTATTTT
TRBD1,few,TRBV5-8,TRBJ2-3,CASTRTGGEGRKQYF,TGTGCCAGCACCCGGACAGGAGGTGAAGGCAGGAAGCAGTATTTT
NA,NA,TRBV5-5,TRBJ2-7,CASSTIGRSSSYEQYF,TGTGCCAGCAGCACTATCGGGAGATCGAGCTCCTACGAGCAGTACTTC
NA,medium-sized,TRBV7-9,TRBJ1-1,CASGGNTEAFF,TGTGCCAGCGGGGGCAACACTGAAGCTTTCTTT
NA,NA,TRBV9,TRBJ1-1,CASSVAGWGGTEAFF,TGTGCCAGCAGCGTAGCGGGTTGGGGAGGGACTGAAGCTTTCTTT
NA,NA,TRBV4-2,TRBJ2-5,CASRSGNSRETQYF,TGTGCCAGCAGAAGTGGAAACTCTCGAGAGACCCAGTACTTC
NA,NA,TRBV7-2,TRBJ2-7,CASRPPGTLLSYEQYF,TGCGCCAGCAGACCTCCCGGGACGCTATTATCCTACGAGCAGTACTTC
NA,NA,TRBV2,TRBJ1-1,CASKAELLGGFTEAFF,TGTGCCAGCAAAGCAGAGTTGTTAGGCGGATTTACTGAAGCTTTCTTT
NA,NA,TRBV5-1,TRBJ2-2,CASSPEGGGTGELFF,TGCGCCAGCAGTCCGGAGGGGGGAGGCACCGGGGAGCTGTTTTTT
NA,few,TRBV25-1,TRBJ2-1,CASIGPSRRAEQFF,TGTGCCAGCATTGGCCCGAGCAGGAGGGCGGAGCAGTTCTTC
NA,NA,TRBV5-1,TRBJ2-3,CASSLRHTDTQYF,TGCGCCAGCAGCTTACGTCATACAGATACGCAGTATTTT
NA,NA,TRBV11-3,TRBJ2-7,CASSEGGHIYEQYF,TGTGCCAGCAGCGAAGGCGGACACATCTACGAGCAGTACTTC
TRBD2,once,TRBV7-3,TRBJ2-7,CATSDPTSGMYEQYF,TGTGCCACCAGTGACCCGACTAGCGGTATGTACGAGCAGTACTTC
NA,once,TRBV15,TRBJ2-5,CATSRDLGSTETQYF,TGTGCCACCAGCAGAGATCTGGGTAGCACGGAGACCCAGTACTTC
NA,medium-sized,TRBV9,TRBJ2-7,CARGGGGVGNEQYF,TGTGCCAGAGGGGGTGGAGGGGTAGGCAACGAGCAGTACTTC
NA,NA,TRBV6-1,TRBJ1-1,CAVSTRTEAFF,TGTGCCGTCTCAACTCGGACAGAAGCTTTCTTT
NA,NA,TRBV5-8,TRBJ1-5,CASSNWGGNQPQHF,TGTGCCAGCAGCAACTGGGGCGGCAATCAGCCCCAGCATTTT
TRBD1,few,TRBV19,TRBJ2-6,CASSISGGSGANVLTF,TGTGCCAGTAGTATCTCAGGGGGCTCTGGGGCCAACGTCCTGACTTTC
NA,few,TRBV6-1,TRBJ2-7,CASSGRGRAGNEQYF,TGTGCCAGCAGTGGTCGTGGGAGAGCAGGGAACGAGCAGTACTTC
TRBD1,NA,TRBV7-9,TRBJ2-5,CAGNTGTGLAAKETQYF,TGTGCCGGAAATACCGGGACAGGTTTAGCGGCGAAGGAGACCCAGTACTTC
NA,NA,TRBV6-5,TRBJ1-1,CASSLRTEAFF,TGTGCCAGCAGTTTACGCACTGAAGCTTTCTTT
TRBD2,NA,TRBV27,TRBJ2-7,CASNPGLAGRHEQYF,TGTGCCAGTAACCCGGGACTAGCGGGGAGACACGAGCAGTACTTC
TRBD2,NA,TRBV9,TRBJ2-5,CASSVGPLSGRETQYF,TGTGCCAGCAGCGTAGGCCCCCTTAGCGGGAGAGAGACCCAGTACTTC
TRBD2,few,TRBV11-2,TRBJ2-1,CASSLTSGTEQFF,TGTGCCAGCAGCTTGACTAGCGGGACTGAGCAGTTCTTC
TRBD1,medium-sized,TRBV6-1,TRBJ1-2,CASSESGGQGNYGYTF,TGTGCCAGCAGTGAATCGGGGGGACAGGGGAACTATGGCTACACCTTC
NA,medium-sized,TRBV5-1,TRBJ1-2,CASSYDSRRNYGYTF,TGCGCCAGCAGCTACGACAGCCGGAGAAACTATGGCTACACCTTC
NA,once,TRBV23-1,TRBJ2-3,CASSLRLSWFPDTQYF,TGCGCCAGCAGTCTACGCCTGTCTTGGTTTCCAGATACGCAGTATTTT
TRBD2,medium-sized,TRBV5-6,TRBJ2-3,CASSLFRTSGETDTQYF,TGTGCCAGCAGCCTTTTTAGGACTAGCGGGGAAACAGATACGCAGTATTTT
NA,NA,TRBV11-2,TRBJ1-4,CASSLSLRKMREKLFF,TGTGCCAGCAGCCTATCACTCCGGAAGATGAGGGAAAAACTGTTTTTT
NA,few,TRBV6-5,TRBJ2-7,CATRRGYYEQYF,TGTGCCACACGAAGAGGGTACTACGAGCAGTACTTC
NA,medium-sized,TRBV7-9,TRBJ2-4,CASNPLKGTHIQYF,TGTGCCAGCAACCCCCTCAAGGGGACTCACATTCAGTACTTC
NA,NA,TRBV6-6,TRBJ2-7,CASSVRLDAYEQYF,TGTGCCAGCAGTGTACGACTAGACGCCTACGAGCAGTACTTC
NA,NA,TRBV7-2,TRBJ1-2,CASSSPRVNYGYTF,TGTGCCAGCAGCTCCCCCCGGGTCAACTATGGCTACACCTTC
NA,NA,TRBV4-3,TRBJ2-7,CASSRMGGAAPSEQYF,TGCGCCAGCAGCCGAATGGGCGGGGCAGCGCCCAGCGAGCAGTACTTC
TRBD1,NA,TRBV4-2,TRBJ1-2,CASSVGQDPNYGYTF,TGTGCCAGCAGCGTTGGACAGGACCCTAACTATGGCTACACCTTC
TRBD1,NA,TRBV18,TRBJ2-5,CASSPTGEGETQYF,TGTGCCAGCTCACCAACAGGGGAAGGGGAGACCCAGTACTTC
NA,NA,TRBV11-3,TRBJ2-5,CASSSGWATQYF,TGTGCCAGCAGCTCGGGGTGGGCGACCCAGTACTTC
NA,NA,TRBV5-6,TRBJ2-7,CASSLDAGQLEQYF,TGTGCCAGCAGCTTGGATGCGGGACAGCTCGAGCAGTACTTC
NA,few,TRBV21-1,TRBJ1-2,CASSLRGYTF,TGTGCCAGCAGCTTACGGGGCTACACCTTC
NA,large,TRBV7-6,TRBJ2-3,CASSPRTDTQYF,TGTGCCAGCAGCCCCCGCACAGATACGCAGTATTTT